The clone carrying this TCR beta chain is categorized as hyperexpanded. The entry originates in a study of radiation and T cells in renal cell carcinoma. Study information: Nephrectomy followed 15 Gy stereotactic body radiation by 4 weeks.

Clones were read by immunoSEQ multiplex PCR, and TCRdb kept only the in-frame ones, dropping some. The sample includes about 47,000 clones, 80% of them seen just once. Time point here: blood 2 weeks post-SBRT. Treatment reported: 15 Gy SBRT to primary tumor, nephrectomy 4 weeks later. Losses at the gene ends were 5 bases for V and 5 bases for J; bases not matched to a gene: 10. Germline CDR1 MNHEY, CDR2 SVGAGI. There are 15 residues in the CDR3. The receptor was derived from a woman aged 65 to 85 with renal cell carcinoma. This specimen was blood, taken from a patient whose treatment included radiotherapy and nephrectomy. The J gene is TRBJ1-2, the V gene TRBV6-5; 8 bases line up with TRBD1. This CDR3 reads CASSKKTGASYGYTF. CDR3 in DNA: TGTGCCAGCAGTAAAAAGACAGGGGCCAGTTATGGCTACACCTTC.